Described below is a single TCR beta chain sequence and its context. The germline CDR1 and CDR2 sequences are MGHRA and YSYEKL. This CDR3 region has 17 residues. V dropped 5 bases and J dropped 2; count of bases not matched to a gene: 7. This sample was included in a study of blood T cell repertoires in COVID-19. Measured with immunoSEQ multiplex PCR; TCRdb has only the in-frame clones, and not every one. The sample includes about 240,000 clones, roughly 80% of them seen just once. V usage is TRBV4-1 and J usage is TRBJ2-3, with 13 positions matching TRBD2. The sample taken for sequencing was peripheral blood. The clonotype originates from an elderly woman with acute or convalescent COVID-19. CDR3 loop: CASSKGLAGAPTDTQYF. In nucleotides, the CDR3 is TGCGCCAGCAGCAAAGGACTAGCGGGGGCCCCCACAGATACGCAGTATTTT.